This T cell receptor beta chain was profiled in a study of tumor-infiltrating lymphocytes in primary liver carcinoma. At the level of the study: All patients had surgically resected primary liver carcinoma.

The blood RNA (from unsorted whole blood) was obtained, and germline DNA was also extracted. There are 12 residues in the CDR3. CDR1 and CDR2 (germline): SGHKS, YYEKEE (reference sequence). TCR beta cDNA came from roughly 450 ng total RNA, primed with a constant-region primer. The TCR beta library was amplified through three nested multiplex PCR rounds in a modified ARM-PCR procedure. Rounds one and two of PCR, each of 10 cycles, were primed with TRBV1-TRBV30 forward primers and a C-beta reverse primer. TCRdb fed the multiplex PCR reads into MiXCR, producing one record per CDR3 protein. Here the sample spans 180,000 or so distinct CDR3 sequences, less than 65% being singletons. Remarks on this clonotype: One end of the junction varies from germline; a read error may be responsible.

The chain couples TRBV5-5 to TRBJ1-2; D not resolved. Material: peripheral blood. The source of this sequence is a man between 40 and 49 years old with primary liver carcinoma and hepatitis B virus infection. The CDR3 is CASSTEKTTFAF. For the CDR3, the DNA is TGTGCAAGCAGCACGGAAAAAACGACATTCGCCTTC.